The present entry profiles one TCR beta chain with its context. What it binds is not known. This record belongs to a study of cytomegalovirus exposure and HLA in healthy donors. Study-level points and caveats: Serostatus for CMV was the only available immune exposure information. A later analysis found that most CMV-associated TCR beta chains appeared HLA-restricted. Based on reports, TCR beta sequences accurately predicted HLA-A and HLA-B alleles for most subjects. Rare TCR sequences predominated, though certain public TCRs were found in many donors.

The PCR ran on 60 Vbeta and 13 Jbeta primers. Libraries were prepared by immunoSEQ multiplex PCR; TCRdb keeps only in-frame clonotypes and omits some of them. The table lists some 140,000 clones, around 83% of them singletons. Per the germline V gene, CDR1 is KGHSH and CDR2 is LQKENI. This CDR3 has 15 amino acids. J gave up 4 bases and V 3 bases, and 6 bases lay outside the gene matches. This TCR came from a woman aged 45-65 years in good health and CMV-seropositive. V is TRBV18 and J is TRBJ1-2; 9 nucleotides align to TRBD1. Sequenced sample: PBMCs. As DNA, the CDR3 is TGTGCCAGCTCACCCGGGACAGGGTTTCGCTATGGCTACACCTTC. The encoded protein is CASSPGTGFRYGYTF.